Included here is one T cell receptor (beta chain) sequence, with context. The data derive from a study of blood T cell repertoires in COVID-19. The table came from immunoSEQ multiplex PCR; TCRdb's copy has only in-frame clones and leaves some out. Of about 300,000 clones in the sample, 90% to 95% are singletons; the top ten hold around 2.2%. One Seattle source followed patients from active infection through their disease course. Germline CDR1 reads SGHTA; CDR2 reads FQGNSA. Trimming removed 10 bases at V and 3 bases at J, with 18 bases between. There are 15 residues in the CDR3. The genes are TRBV7-2 and TRBJ2-2; D is perhaps TRBD1 (6 bases). Sequencing was done on a sample of peripheral blood. The TCR comes from a young woman with COVID-19, enrolled during active disease. CDR3 coding DNA: TGTGCCACCCCCCCCGCAGGGGTCGACACCGGGGAGCTGTTTTTT. Translated: CATPPAGVDTGELFF.